By share, the clone carrying this T cell receptor beta chain ranks as medium-sized (0.01 to 0.1%). Its target is not known. This specimen belongs to a study of a mutant IDH1 vaccine in newly diagnosed glioma. Germline V CDR1 and CDR2: LNHNV, YYDKDF (reference sequence). V was shortened by 5 bases and J by 2 bases, with 13 bases between the two germline ends. The CDR3 is 15 amino acids. As for time point: week 35, safety follow-up. Vaccination used 300 ug of mutant IDH1 20-mer peptide per dose, with topical imiquimod. Produced via immunoSEQ multiplex PCR; TCRdb's table is partial and in-frame only. The sample contains tens of thousands of clones, about 86% of which appear only once.

This sample comprised PBMCs, obtained from a glioma patient whose treatment included an IDH1 peptide vaccine. The gene calls are TRBV15 and TRBJ1-5; D not certain. This TCR was recovered from a woman aged 40 to 50 with glioma. Some clones in this sample may be carry-over from other donors' samples. This chain's CDR3 is CATSGRRGGNQPQHF. Here the CDR3 DNA reads TGTGCCACCAGCGGTCGGAGAGGCGGCAATCAGCCCCAGCATTTT.